The 17 T cell receptor beta chains given below trace back to one sample, sequenced in a study of blood T cells in healthy people across ages (dated by TCRdb to about 2015). Receptors were amplified or captured by 5' RACE. The second PCR ran for roughly 6 to 11 cycles and used a J-beta primer mix along with a sample-barcoded 5' primer. The public reads were quality trimmed at Q25 with fastp and then assembled into clones with MiXCR by TCRdb, keeping productive beta chains. Rows are combined by CDR3 protein, so each entry shows the most common genes and DNA. In this sample the table shows approximately 1,700,000 distinct CDR3 sequences, about two fifths of which occur a single time. The top ten hold around 23% of the sample. The sequenced sample consisted of blood. Receptors were obtained from a human donor in good health.

This clonotype showed up many times. The chain is built from TRBV29-1 and TRBJ1-2, with D unclear. CDR3 length equals 13 residues. The germline CDR1 and CDR2 sequences are SQVTM and ANQGSEA. The germline V and J ends were trimmed by 7 bases and 1 base, with 13 bases remaining between them. The chain's CDR3 is CSAPQEYNYGYTF. In DNA, the CDR3 is TGCAGCGCACCTCAGGAGTATAACTATGGCTACACCTTC.

V gene TRBV20-1 combines with J gene TRBJ2-1, with 12 bases lining up with TRBD2. CDR3 length equals 13 residues. Germline V CDR1 and CDR2: DFQATT, SNEGSKA (reference sequence). This chain's CDR3 is CSSGLAGTNEQFF. The CDR3 region has the DNA TGCAGCTCCGGACTAGCGGGGACGAATGAGCAGTTCTTC.

In this sample, this clonotype turned up many times. The J gene is TRBJ1-2, the V gene TRBV6-6; D gene unclear. This CDR3 comprises 14 residues. Trimming shortened V by 5 bases and J by 8 bases, and 18 bases separated the two germline ends. Germline V gene data show CDR1 as MNHNY and CDR2 as SVGAGI (reference sequence). The CDR3 spells CASSTLYRQEGYTF. CDR3 in DNA: TGTGCCAGCAGTACGTTATACCGACAAGAGGGCTACACCTTC.

This chain links TRBV4-1 with TRBJ2-1; D unclear. The CDR3 contains 14 residues. Looked up from germline, CDR1 is MGHRA and CDR2 is YSYEKL. The V end was cut by 0 bases, the J end by 5 bases, with 8 bases between. This CDR3 reads CASSQDPTNNEQFF. CDR3 sequence (DNA): TGCGCCAGCAGCCAAGATCCGACCAACAATGAGCAGTTCTTC.

This chain connects TRBV2 to TRBJ2-7; D ambiguous. CDR3 size: 12 residues. The germline V gene has CDR1 SNHLY and CDR2 FYNNEI. V shed 7 bases and J shed 0 bases, with 7 bases lying between them. Here the CDR3 DNA reads TGTGCCAGCATGGACGGCTCCTACGAGCAGTACTTC. It is translated as CASMDGSYEQYF.

The chain joins TRBV25-1 to TRBJ2-5, with D maybe TRBD1 (5 bases). Between the trimmed V and J ends, which lost 5 bases and 1 base, there was a span of 11 bases. This CDR3 is 14 amino acids long. Germline CDR1 reads MGHDK; CDR2 reads SYGVNS. The CDR3 sequence: CASSPTEIQETQYF. For the CDR3, the DNA is TGTGCCAGCAGTCCGACAGAGATCCAAGAGACCCAGTACTTC.

This clonotype was detected a few times. The V and J genes are TRBV3-1 and TRBJ2-1; the D gene is possibly TRBD2 (6 bases). This CDR3 is 14 amino acids long. Germline CDR1 and CDR2: LGHDT and YNNKEL (reference sequence). Deletions cut 1 base from V and 9 bases from J, with 13 bases between. This CDR3 reads CASSQVSSGGEQFF. CDR3 nucleotide sequence: TGTGCCAGCAGCCAAGTTAGTTCCGGGGGTGAGCAGTTCTTC.

A remark on this clonotype: At one end, the junction sequence differs from germline, possibly due to a read error. The rearrangement uses TRBV7-7 and TRBJ2-7; D remains ambiguous. Germline values: CDR1 SSHAT, CDR2 FNYEAQ (reference sequence). CDR3 length: 13 residues. CDR3 DNA sequence: TGTGCTAGCAGCTTAGTCGCGGCGAGCGAGCAGTACTTC. Translation gives CASSLVAASEQYF.

This clonotype was detected only a few times. The CDR3 nucleotides read TGTGCCACCAGCAGAGATCTTGGGGGGTACGAGCAGTACTTC. The encoded protein is CATSRDLGGYEQYF. V is TRBV15 and J is TRBJ2-7; possible D gene TRBD2, 6 bases. Deletions cut 0 bases from V and 4 bases from J, with 10 bases between. The CDR3 covers 14 residues. The germline V gene has CDR1 LNHNV and CDR2 YYDKDF (reference sequence).

This clonotype has only a few counts. The V gene is TRBV6-6, the J gene TRBJ2-5, with 10 bases that match TRBD2. The J segment lost 2 bases and the V segment lost 4 bases, leaving 7 bases of the junction unmatched. Germline V CDR1 and CDR2: MNHNY, SVGAGI (reference sequence). The CDR3 spans 16 residues. The CDR3 DNA sequence: TGTGCCAGCAGTTTAAGGATAGCGGGGGGACAAGAGACCCAGTACTTC. Amino acids: CASSLRIAGGQETQYF.

The chain combines TRBV3-1 with TRBJ2-7; the D is unclear. The V gene lost 1 base and the J gene lost 0 bases, with 10 bases spanning the gap. CDR1 is LGHDT, CDR2 YNNKEL, per germline (reference sequence). The CDR3 is 15 residues long. The CDR3: CASSQAHASSYEQYF. CDR3 in DNA: TGTGCCAGCAGCCAAGCTCATGCTAGCTCCTACGAGCAGTACTTC.

In this sample, this clonotype turned up a few times. The chain uses TRBV12-3 or TRBV12-4 and TRBJ1-2; 11 nucleotides line up with TRBD1. J lost 9 bases, V lost 5 bases, and 8 bases had no gene match. CDR3 length equals 14 residues. The CDR3 is CASSAGTGGISYTF. In DNA form, the CDR3 reads TGTGCCAGCAGTGCCGGGACAGGGGGAATAAGCTACACCTTC.

This clonotype was found a few times. The rearrangement joins TRBV7-8 to TRBJ2-3, with D tentatively TRBD2 (6 bases). CDR1 is SGHVS, CDR2 FQNEAQ, per germline. This CDR3 is 16 amino acids long. The V end lost 5 bases, the J end lost 4 bases, and 19 bases lay between the germline ends. This CDR3 reads CASSHSRGSQPDTQYF. In DNA, the CDR3 is TGTGCCAGCAGCCACAGTCGGGGGTCCCAGCCAGATACGCAGTATTTT.

The rearrangement uses TRBV7-9 and TRBJ2-5; D gene uncertain. Germline values: CDR1 SEHNR, CDR2 FQNEAQ (reference sequence). CDR3 length: 12 residues. With 2 bases removed from V and 5 bases from J, the gap between germline ends came to 6 bases. CDR3 in DNA: TGTGCCAGCAGCTTACAGGCGGAGACCCAGTACTTC. Translation gives CASSLQAETQYF.

Turning to this clonotype: This may be a read error, as it is one base from a much larger clone. The chain links TRBV27 to TRBJ2-1; D gene uncertain. Germline-derived CDR1 and CDR2 are MNHEY and SMNVEV (reference sequence). The CDR3 covers 13 residues. Trimming removed 8 bases from V and 10 bases from J, with 18 bases in between. The CDR3 DNA reads as TGTGCCAGCTCAATCTATAGGGCTCGGGAGCAGTTCTTC. This gives the protein CASSIYRAREQFF.

Only a few counts were recorded for this clonotype. The germline gene is not matched at one end of the junction; a read error may be the cause. V and J are TRBV15 and TRBJ2-1; weak D call: TRBD1 (5 bases). Looked up from germline, CDR1 is LNHNV and CDR2 is YYDKDF (reference sequence). The CDR3 runs 16 residues. CDR3 sequence reads: CATSTPVWGPYNEQVF. The CDR3 DNA is TGTGCCACCAGCACCCCAGTATGGGGCCCCTACAATGAGCAGGTCTTC.

This clonotype was seen ten or more times. As DNA, the CDR3 is TGCGCCAGCAGCATCGGACAGGGAGAGACCCAGTACTTC. This encodes CASSIGQGETQYF. The chain carries TRBV5-1 and TRBJ2-5; 8 bases are a match to TRBD1. Germline trimming cut 4 bases from V and 4 bases from J; bases unmatched to any gene: 3. Germline V gives CDR1 SGHRS, CDR2 YFSETQ. The CDR3 spans 13 residues.